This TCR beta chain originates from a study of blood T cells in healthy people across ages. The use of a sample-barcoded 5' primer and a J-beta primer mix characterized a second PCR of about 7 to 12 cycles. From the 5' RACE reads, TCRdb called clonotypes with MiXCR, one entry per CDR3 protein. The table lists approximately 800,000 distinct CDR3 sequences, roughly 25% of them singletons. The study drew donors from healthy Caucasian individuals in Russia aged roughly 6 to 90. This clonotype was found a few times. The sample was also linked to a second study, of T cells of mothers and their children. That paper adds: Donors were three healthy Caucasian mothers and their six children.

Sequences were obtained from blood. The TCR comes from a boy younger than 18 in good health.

CDR3 DNA sequence: TGTGCCAGCAGTGACGGAGCGGGGGGCATGGATGAGCAGTTCTTC. Residues: CASSDGAGGMDEQFF. The V and J genes are TRBV6-4 and TRBJ2-1; 9 nucleotides match TRBD2. The ends lost 2 bases at V and 8 bases at J; junction bases unmatched: 7. Germline V lookup: CDR1 MRHNA, CDR2 SNTAGT. The CDR3 sequence is 15 residues long.